What follows are 13 T cell receptor beta chains derived from one specimen sequenced in a study of tumor and adjacent non-tumor tissue in lung cancer. Three rounds of nested PCR, following a modified ARM-PCR protocol, produced the TCRbeta library. TCRdb itself ran the multiplex PCR reads through MiXCR, one entry per CDR3 protein. The table records more than 120,000 distinct CDR3 sequences, roughly 70% of them present only once. This sample's RNA came from whole unsorted tissue. The sequenced sample was lung tumor tissue. Receptor source: a man between 60 and 70 years old with small cell lung cancer.

The table lists this clonotype with a few counts. V and J are TRBV6-5 and TRBJ2-7, with D tentatively TRBD1 or TRBD2 (5 bases each). The V gene's germline CDR1 is MNHEY and CDR2 SVGAGI. This CDR3 spans 14 amino acids. Trimming removed 4 bases from V and 12 bases from J, with 22 bases in between. The CDR3: CASSSILGAEGPYV. In DNA, the CDR3 is TGTGCCAGCAGTTCTATCCTCGGGGCAGAGGGGCCGTACGTC.

A remark on this clonotype: The junction departs from the called germline gene at one end, perhaps through a read error. This chain uses TRBV29-1 with TRBJ1-2; perhaps TRBD1 as D (5 bases). CDR1 is SQVTM and CDR2 is ANQGSEA in the germline V gene. This CDR3 comprises 14 residues. CDR3 loop: CSFVVGQQNCGYTF. For the CDR3, the DNA is TGCAGCTTTGTCGTTGGACAACAAAACTGTGGCTACACCTTC.

Concerning this clonotype itself: A much larger clone lies a single base off, so this may be a read error. V and J are TRBV5-4 and TRBJ2-1, with unresolved D. There are 13 residues in the CDR3. V shed 4 bases and J shed 5 bases, with 10 bases lying between them. Germline-derived CDR1 and CDR2 are SGHNT and YYREEE (reference sequence). CDR3 sequence: CASSVDSHNEQFF. Here the CDR3 DNA reads TGTGCCAGCAGCGTCGACTCACACAATGAGCAGTTCTTC.

The chain couples TRBV29-1 to TRBJ2-5; D is possibly TRBD1 (6 bases). This CDR3 has 14 amino acids. Trimming took off 5 bases at V and 3 bases at J, with 16 bases between the two ends. The germline gives CDR1 SQVTM, CDR2 ANQGSEA. In DNA form, the CDR3 reads TGCAGCGTTCGGGGCCCAGGGGCAAAAGAGACCCAGTACTTC. This sequence encodes CSVRGPGAKETQYF.

Comments on this clonotype: Since the CDR3 does not end with the conserved phenylalanine or tryptophan, this likely comes from a read error. This sequence joins TRBV11-2 and TRBJ2-3; D is ambiguous. The CDR3 is made up of 14 amino acids. V was cut by 1 base and J by 4 bases, with 9 bases left in between. Germline-derived CDR1 and CDR2 are SGHAT and FQNNGV. Here the CDR3 reads CASSLAGESDTQYY. CDR3 DNA: TGTGCCAGCAGCTTAGCAGGTGAATCAGATACGCAGTATTAT.

This clonotype was seen at least ten times. The rearrangement uses TRBV29-1 and TRBJ1-2, with D possibly TRBD1 on 5 matching bases. The CDR3 covers 14 residues. Germline-derived CDR1 and CDR2 are SQVTM and ANQGSEA. V was cut by 3 bases and J by 5 bases, with 16 bases left in between. The CDR3: CSVDRWGEVYGYTF. The CDR3 DNA reads as TGCAGCGTTGATAGATGGGGGGAAGTATATGGCTACACCTTC. The full variable domain, rest sourced from reference TRBV29-1 and TRBJ1-2, is SAVISQKPSRDICQRGTSLTIQCQVDSQVTMMFWYRQQPGQSLTLIATANQGSEATYESGFVIDKFPISRPNLTFSTLTVSNMSPEDSSIYLCSVDRWGEVYGYTFGSGTRLTVV.

This clonotype was recorded a few times. The chain carries TRBV20-1 and TRBJ2-5; D perhaps matches TRBD2 (6 bases). The CDR3 sequence is 14 residues long. V was cut by 5 bases and J by 2 bases, with 15 bases left in between. CDR1 and CDR2 from the germline V gene are DFQATT and SNEGSKA (reference sequence). The CDR3 bases are TGCAGTGCTGAGAAGGCTAGCGAACAAGAGACCCAGTACTTC. This codes for CSAEKASEQETQYF.

About this clonotype itself: Since the CDR3 does not end with the conserved phenylalanine or tryptophan, this likely comes from a read error. The CDR3 sequence: CSARVSLFETEAFL. DNA of the CDR3: TGCAGTGCTAGAGTCTCACTATTCGAGACTGAAGCTTTCCTT. J is TRBJ1-1 and V is TRBV20-1; no reliable D call. Germline CDR1 reads DFQATT; CDR2 reads SNEGSKA (reference sequence). Trimming stripped 1 base from V and 5 bases from J, with 14 bases between. The CDR3 runs to 14 residues.

This clonotype was seen more than once but under ten times. The CDR3 DNA reads as TGTGCCACCAGTGACCCTCCTGGGACCTCTGGGGCCAACGTCCTGACTTTC. It is translated as CATSDPPGTSGANVLTF. The V and J genes are TRBV24-1 and TRBJ2-6; perhaps D is TRBD1 or TRBD2 (5 bases each). Germline CDR1 KGHDR, CDR2 SFDVKD. Trimming took 4 bases from V and 0 from J, leaving 12 bases between them. This CDR3 region has 17 residues.

This clonotype was observed a handful of times. The J gene is TRBJ1-6, the V gene TRBV6-1; D remains unclear. The CDR3 extends over 15 amino acids. Trimming took 5 bases from V and 0 from J, leaving 8 bases between them. Germline V gives CDR1 MNHNS, CDR2 SASEGT. The DNA for the CDR3 is TGTGCCAGCAGTTCCAAGAGCTCCTATAATTCACCCCTCCACTTT. It yields the protein CASSSKSSYNSPLHF.

A word on this clonotype: The junction differs from germline at one of its ends, possibly a read error. The chain combines TRBV20-1 with TRBJ2-3; TRBD2 is a possible D gene (5 bases). Germline V gene data show CDR1 as DFQATT and CDR2 as SNEGSKA (reference sequence). This CDR3 is built from 12 residues. CDR3 coding DNA: TGCAATGCTATCAATCGGGGATATACGCAGTTTTTT. The encoded protein is CNAINRGYTQFF.

The rearrangement joins TRBV5-4 to TRBJ2-3; D is ambiguous. The V end lost 0 bases, the J end lost 8 bases, and 16 bases lay between the germline ends. The length of the CDR3 is 15 residues. Germline V gene data show CDR1 as SGHNT and CDR2 as YYREEE (reference sequence). CDR3 in amino acids: CASSLGLADVRTQYF. The CDR3 DNA is TGTGCCAGCAGCTTGGGACTTGCAGATGTGCGTACGCAGTATTTT.

This clonotype was counted a few times. Here the CDR3 reads CSIGISYEQYF. CDR3 bases: TGCAGCATAGGTATTTCCTACGAGCAGTACTTC. The chain couples TRBV29-1 to TRBJ2-7; no clear D gene. V was shortened by 8 bases and J by 1 base, with 9 bases between the two germline ends. The CDR3 consists of 11 residues. Germline CDR1 reads SQVTM; CDR2 reads ANQGSEA.